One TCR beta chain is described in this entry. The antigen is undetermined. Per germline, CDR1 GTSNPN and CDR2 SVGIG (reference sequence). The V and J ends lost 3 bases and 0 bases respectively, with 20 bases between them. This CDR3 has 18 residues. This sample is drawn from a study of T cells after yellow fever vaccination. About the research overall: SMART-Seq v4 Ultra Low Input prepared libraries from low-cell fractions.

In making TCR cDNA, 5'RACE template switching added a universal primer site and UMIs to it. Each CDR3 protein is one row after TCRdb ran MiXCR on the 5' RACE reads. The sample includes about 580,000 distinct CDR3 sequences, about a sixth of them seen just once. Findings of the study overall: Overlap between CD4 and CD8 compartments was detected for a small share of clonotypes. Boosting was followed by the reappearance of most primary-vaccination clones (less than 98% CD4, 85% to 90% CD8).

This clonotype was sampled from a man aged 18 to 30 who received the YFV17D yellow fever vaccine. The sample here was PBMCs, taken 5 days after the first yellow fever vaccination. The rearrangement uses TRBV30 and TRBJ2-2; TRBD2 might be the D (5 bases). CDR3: CAWRPGPTQRANTGELFF. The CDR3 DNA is TGTGCCTGGAGGCCAGGACCTACCCAGAGGGCGAACACCGGGGAGCTGTTTTTT.